Listed below are T cell receptor beta chains from one sample, sequenced in a study of blood T cells in healthy people across ages. A single record per CDR3 protein comes from TCRdb applying MiXCR to the 5' RACE reads. The repertoire holds hundreds of thousands of distinct CDR3 sequences, with more than 20% as singletons. Sequencing was done on a sample of blood. Receptor source: a man in his 70s in good health. The conserved cysteine and the conserved F or W are not part of the CDR3 here. The order of the fields is CDR3 protein, V gene, clone size. Not every row has a clone size; where given, it reads once, few, many or a size class.

ASSLEGHGSNQPQH	TRBV7-9	few
ASSRGGTSGTDTQY	TRBV12-3/TRBV12-4	NA
ASIPSGGSYNEQF	TRBV6-2/TRBV6-3	NA
ASTPIPGTRFTYEQY	TRBV7-9	few
ASSYMGTWGYT	TRBV6-5	NA
ATSEPGQGANGYT	TRBV24-1	NA
ATSPRSAKNEQF	TRBV24-1	NA
ASGPDGGSKETQY	TRBV2	few
ASGRDSQETQY	TRBV12-3/TRBV12-4	many
ASSKDRGDEQF	TRBV12-3/TRBV12-4	many
ATIGQETQY	TRBV5-4	NA
ASSPNRTRTSIQY	TRBV5-4	NA
ASARGDIYTDTQY	TRBV6-6	few
ASSLGGDGYNEQF	TRBV28	NA